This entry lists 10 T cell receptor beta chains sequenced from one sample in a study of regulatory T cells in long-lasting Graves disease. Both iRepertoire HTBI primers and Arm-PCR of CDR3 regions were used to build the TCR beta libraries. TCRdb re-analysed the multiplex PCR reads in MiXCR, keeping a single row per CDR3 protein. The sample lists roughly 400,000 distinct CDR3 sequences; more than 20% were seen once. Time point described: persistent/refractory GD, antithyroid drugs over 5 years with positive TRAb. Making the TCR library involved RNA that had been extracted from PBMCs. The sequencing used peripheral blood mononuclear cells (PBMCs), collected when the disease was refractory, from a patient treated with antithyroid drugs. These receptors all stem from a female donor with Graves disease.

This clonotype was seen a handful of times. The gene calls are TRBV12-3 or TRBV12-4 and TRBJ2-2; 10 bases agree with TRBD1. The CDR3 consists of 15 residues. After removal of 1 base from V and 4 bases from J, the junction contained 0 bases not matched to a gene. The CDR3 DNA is TGTGCCAGCAGTTTAGGGACAGGGGGCACCGGGGAGCTGTTTTTT. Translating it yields CASSLGTGGTGELFF.

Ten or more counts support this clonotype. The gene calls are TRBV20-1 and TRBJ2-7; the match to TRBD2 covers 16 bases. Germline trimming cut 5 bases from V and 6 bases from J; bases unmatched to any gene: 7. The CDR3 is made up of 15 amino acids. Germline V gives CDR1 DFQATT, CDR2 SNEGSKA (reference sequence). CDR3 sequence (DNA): TGCAGTGCTGATAAGGGGACTAGCGGGAGGGCCGAGCAGTACTTC. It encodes CSADKGTSGRAEQYF.

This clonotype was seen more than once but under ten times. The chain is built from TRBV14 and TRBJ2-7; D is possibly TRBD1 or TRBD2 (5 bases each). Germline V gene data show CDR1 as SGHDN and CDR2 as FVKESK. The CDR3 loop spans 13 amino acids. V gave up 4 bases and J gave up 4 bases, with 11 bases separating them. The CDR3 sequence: CASSRGPGYEQYF. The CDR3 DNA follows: TGTGCCAGCAGCCGGGGACCGGGATACGAGCAGTACTTC.

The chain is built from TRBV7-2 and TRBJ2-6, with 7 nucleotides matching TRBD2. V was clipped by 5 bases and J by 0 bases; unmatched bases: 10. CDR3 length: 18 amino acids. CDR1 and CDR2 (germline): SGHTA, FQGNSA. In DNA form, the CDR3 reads TGTGCCAGCAGCCCGGGAGGTGCCGGGGGCTCTGGGGCCAACGTCCTGACTTTC. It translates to CASSPGGAGGSGANVLTF.

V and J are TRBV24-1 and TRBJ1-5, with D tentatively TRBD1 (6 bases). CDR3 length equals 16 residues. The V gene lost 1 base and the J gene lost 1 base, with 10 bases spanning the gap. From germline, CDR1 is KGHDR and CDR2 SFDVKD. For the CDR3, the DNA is TGTGCCACCAGTGATTTCCGAGGGGGAAGCAATCAGCCCCAGCATTTT. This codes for CATSDFRGGSNQPQHF.

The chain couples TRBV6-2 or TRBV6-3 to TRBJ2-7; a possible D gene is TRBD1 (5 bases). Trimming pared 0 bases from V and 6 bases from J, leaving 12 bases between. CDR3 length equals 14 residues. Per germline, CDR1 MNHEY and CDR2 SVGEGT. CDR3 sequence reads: CASSYSPGLLEQYF. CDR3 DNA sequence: TGTGCCAGCAGTTACTCGCCAGGGCTCCTCGAGCAGTACTTC.

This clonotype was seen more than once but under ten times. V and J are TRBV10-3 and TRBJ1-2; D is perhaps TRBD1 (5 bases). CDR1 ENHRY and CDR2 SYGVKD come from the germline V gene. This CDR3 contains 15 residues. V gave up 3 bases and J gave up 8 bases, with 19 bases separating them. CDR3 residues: CAISDSRRGGGGYTF. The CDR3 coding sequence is TGTGCCATCAGTGACTCGCGTCGTGGGGGAGGCGGCTACACCTTC.

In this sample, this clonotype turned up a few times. CDR3: CSAIGLAGVGNIQYF. DNA for the CDR3: TGCAGTGCTATTGGGCTAGCGGGAGTGGGAAACATTCAGTACTTC. This rearrangement joins TRBV29-1 to TRBJ2-4; 10 nucleotides align to TRBD2. Germline V gene sequence: CDR1 SQVTM, CDR2 ANQGSEA. The CDR3 runs 15 residues.

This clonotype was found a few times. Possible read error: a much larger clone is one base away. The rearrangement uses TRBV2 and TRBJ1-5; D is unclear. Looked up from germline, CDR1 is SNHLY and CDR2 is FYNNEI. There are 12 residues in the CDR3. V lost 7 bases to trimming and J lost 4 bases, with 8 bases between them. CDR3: CASKEENQPQHF. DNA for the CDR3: TGTGCCAGCAAGGAGGAAAATCAGCCCCAGCATTTT.

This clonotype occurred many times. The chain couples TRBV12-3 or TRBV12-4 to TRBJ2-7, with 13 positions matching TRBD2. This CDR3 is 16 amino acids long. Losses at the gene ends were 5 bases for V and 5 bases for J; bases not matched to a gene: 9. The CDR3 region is CASSTGLAGTGNEQYF. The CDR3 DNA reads TGTGCCAGCAGTACGGGACTAGCGGGAACCGGCAACGAGCAGTACTTC.